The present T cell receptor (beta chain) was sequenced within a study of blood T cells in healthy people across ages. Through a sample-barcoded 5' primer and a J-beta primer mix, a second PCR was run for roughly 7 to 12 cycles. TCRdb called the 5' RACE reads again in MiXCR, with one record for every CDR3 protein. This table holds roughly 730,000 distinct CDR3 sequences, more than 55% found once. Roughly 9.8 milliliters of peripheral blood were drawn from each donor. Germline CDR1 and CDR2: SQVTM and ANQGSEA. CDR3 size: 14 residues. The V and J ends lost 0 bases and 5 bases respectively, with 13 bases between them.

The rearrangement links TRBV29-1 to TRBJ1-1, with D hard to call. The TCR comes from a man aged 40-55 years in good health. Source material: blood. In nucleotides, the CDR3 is TGCAGCGTTGAAGACTCAGCAGGTAGGACTGAAGCTTTCTTT. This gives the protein CSVEDSAGRTEAFF.